This T cell receptor beta chain appears in the sequencing data of a study of T-cell memory formation after mild COVID-19 (dated by TCRdb to 2020 to 2022). Study-wide context: TCR sequence clusters from the two donors were found to be largely donor specific. T-cell clones expanding and contracting after mild COVID-19 in two donors were tracked by longitudinal TCRalpha and TCRbeta repertoire sequencing. The cohort was made up of two young adult volunteers, one female and one male, who were previously healthy.

This clonotype has only a few counts. Its recognized antigen is unknown. Per-nucleotide qualities are absent, and no much larger clonotype sits a single base away. Broad study findings and their caveats: Contracting CD4+ clones were located mainly in the CM and EM memory subsets, whereas CD8+ clones were found to be enriched in EMRA. The detection of some responding clones in pre-infection memory suggests that pre-existing cross-reactive memory T cells joined the SARS-CoV-2 response. From day 15 to 85, contracting clones showed balanced CD4/CD8 phenotypes, whereas a second wave of clones that expanded from day 15 to 37 leaned towards CD4+. Only two mild cases were covered in the study, and larger cohorts including severe cases with pre-infection samples were considered necessary. The second-wave clones that peaked on day 37 were not confirmed to be SARS-CoV-2 specific.

TCRdb shows the sequencer as Illumina NovaSeq 6000. Using 5'RACE with constant-segment primers, TCRalpha and TCRbeta cDNA libraries were constructed, with sample barcodes and unique molecular identifiers added in the process. Trizol reagent was used to extract RNA from every sample. The libraries were amplified in two PCR steps, and the second step added a second sample barcode and Illumina TruSeq adapters. The libraries were sequenced on an Illumina NovaSeq using 2 x 150 bp paired-end reads. On the study's bioinformatics: The reads were demultiplexed and collapsed into UMI-guided consensus sequences using migec v1.2.7. Using mixcr v2.1.11, UMI consensuses were aligned to TRA and TRB V and J templates and then assembled into clonotypes. Expanded or contracted clonotypes were those called significant by both edgeR and NoisET, with noise models trained on biological replicates. For edgeR calls, a false discovery rate-adjusted p below 0.01 and a log2 fold-change threshold of 1 were applied. As an exploratory analysis of dynamics, max-normalized trajectories of the 1000 most abundant clonotypes were examined with PCA combined with hierarchical clustering. Each responding clone was given a CD4 or CD8 phenotype based on the CD4+ and CD8+ repertoires, which had been sequenced separately. In TCRdb, the public reads were trimmed at Q25 with fastp and aligned with MiXCR, with productive beta chains retained. Entries are consolidated by CDR3 protein sequence, retaining the most common genes and DNA. TCRdb's processing, not the authors' own work, is the source of the V and J calls. Across this sample there are 400,000 to 500,000 distinct CDR3 sequences, with around 20% seen only once. The top ten constitute approximately 8.1% of the sample.

Ficoll-Paque density gradient centrifugation was used to isolate PBMCs. The CDR3 measures 16 amino acids from cysteine to phenylalanine. Just CDR3 DNA is preserved here, 48 bases in frame from base 1. V is pared back by 2 bases and J by 4 bases, with 17 bases lying between the germline termini. Reading the germline V gene (reference sequence) gives CDR1 SGHNT and CDR2 YYREEE. The chain uses TRBV5-4 and TRBJ2-3; the D gene could be TRBD1 or TRBD2, each one agreeing over 6 bases. Material: PBMCs or a T cell subset sorted from them (not recorded which). The source is an adult woman who had mild COVID-19 (a few samples of this study predate the infection). The sample titles of this study are shuffled in the database, so cell type and time point are left out; the donor was told from shared clones. The DNA is TGTGCCAGCAGCTTCCGGGGGCTCAGGGGCGCAGATACGCAGTATTTT. Protein translation: CASSFRGLRGADTQYF.